The 9 T cell receptor beta chains reported below all come from one sample, sequenced in a study of T cells of healthy individuals (dated by TCRdb to 2016 to 2019). Libraries were built with 5' RACE. The listed sequencing device is Illumina MiSeq. TCRdb reanalyzed the raw reads on its own, using fastp at Q25 for trimming and MiXCR for clone calling, and kept in-frame beta chains. Entries that share a CDR3 protein sequence are merged under the most common genes and DNA. Present in this sample are about 96,000 distinct CDR3 sequences, approximately 16% of which were seen just once. The leading ten clones occupy approximately 6% of the sample. The source of these receptors is a human donor in good health.

The chain has TRBV9 and TRBJ2-1; 8 bases align to TRBD2. V gave up 0 bases and J gave up 9 bases; unmatched junction bases: 14. This CDR3 is built from 17 residues. From germline, CDR1 is SGDLS and CDR2 YYNGEE. CDR3 sequence: CASSVDGRAAKGAEQFF. In DNA form, the CDR3 reads TGTGCCAGCAGCGTAGACGGGAGGGCAGCCAAAGGGGCTGAGCAGTTCTTC.

This clonotype has at least ten counts. The V call is TRBV6-5, the J call TRBJ2-3; 12 bases fit TRBD2. V gave up 8 bases and J gave up 0 bases; unmatched junction bases: 12. In germline, CDR1 is MNHEY, CDR2 SVGAGI. This CDR3 contains 18 residues. CDR3 coding DNA: TGTGCCAGCGCTTTCGCCCTTGGGACTAGCGGGAGCACAGATACGCAGTATTTT. It codes for CASAFALGTSGSTDTQYF.

A few counts support this clonotype. The chain is built from TRBV28 and TRBJ2-7; 9 bases agree with TRBD1. The trim removed 10 bases at V and 0 bases at J, leaving 10 bases unmatched. The CDR3 totals 15 residues. The V gene's germline CDR1 is MDHEN and CDR2 SYDVKM. The CDR3 reads CATLRGTGSSYEQYF. DNA of the CDR3: TGTGCCACCCTACGCGGGACAGGGAGCTCCTACGAGCAGTACTTC. The complete variable domain, with remaining parts taken from reference TRBV28 and TRBJ2-7, reads DVKVTQSSRYLVKRTGEKVFLECVQDMDHENMFWYRQDPGLGLRLIYFSYDVKMKEKGDIPEGYSVSREKKERFSLILESASTNQTSMYLCATLRGTGSSYEQYFGPGTRLTVT.

This clonotype was found a few times. The chain has TRBV11-2 and TRBJ1-2, with a tentative D call TRBD1 (5 bases). Germline-derived CDR1 and CDR2 are SGHAT and FQNNGV. Trimming removed 7 bases at V and 4 bases at J, with 19 bases between. This CDR3 has 15 amino acids. CDR3 sequence: CASTLIQAGFYGYTF. CDR3 sequence (DNA): TGTGCCAGCACCCTGATCCAGGCAGGGTTCTATGGCTACACCTTC.

This clonotype was picked up a small number of times. The chain has TRBV6-2 or TRBV6-3 and TRBJ2-3, with D possibly being TRBD2 (5 bases). Per germline, CDR1 MNHEY and CDR2 SVGEGT. The CDR3 is made up of 14 amino acids. Trimming took off 7 bases at V and 4 bases at J, with 15 bases between the two ends. Here the CDR3 reads CASNLRGPPDTQYF. The CDR3, as DNA: TGTGCCAGCAATCTCCGAGGGCCCCCAGATACGCAGTATTTT.

This clonotype turned up a few times. The CDR3 sequence is CASSLATIQETQYF. For the CDR3, the DNA is TGTGCCAGCAGTTTGGCGACGATACAAGAGACCCAGTACTTC. The chain uses TRBV28 and TRBJ2-5; D is ambiguous. From germline, CDR1 is MDHEN and CDR2 SYDVKM. Trimming pared 3 bases from V and 2 bases from J, leaving 10 bases between. The CDR3 sequence is 14 residues long.

This clonotype was seen ten or more times. V usage is TRBV29-1 and J usage is TRBJ2-1, with D perhaps matching TRBD1 (8 bases). The CDR3 is 13 amino acids. V gave up 6 bases and J gave up 11 bases, with 20 bases separating them. Looked up from germline, CDR1 is SQVTM and CDR2 is ANQGSEA. CDR3 DNA sequence: TGCAGCGTCGCTGGACAGGGAGGGAAAAAGCAGTTCTTC. Translating gives CSVAGQGGKKQFF.

The sample holds one count of this clonotype. J is TRBJ2-7 and V is TRBV4-2, with 8 nucleotides matching TRBD1. Germline V lookup: CDR1 LGHNA, CDR2 YNFKEQ. Unmatched junction bases numbered 20, after V lost 8 bases and J lost 2 bases. The CDR3 consists of 18 residues. As DNA, the CDR3 is TGTGCCAGCGACTGGGGACAGGCGACGCCCAGACGAACCTACGAGCAGTACTTC. Translated, it gives CASDWGQATPRRTYEQYF.

This clonotype turned up a few times. CDR3 nucleotide sequence: TGTGCCAGCAGTCTACAGGGGCGTGATTCACCCCTCCACTTT. This gives the protein CASSLQGRDSPLHF. This chain joins TRBV3-1 and TRBJ1-6, with 7 bases matching TRBD1. The V gene's germline CDR1 is LGHDT and CDR2 YNNKEL (reference sequence). This CDR3 is 14 amino acids long. The ends lost 6 bases at V and 8 bases at J; junction bases unmatched: 7.